The next 11 T cell receptor beta chains were all read from a single sample in a study of blood T cell repertoires in COVID-19. This table comes from immunoSEQ multiplex PCR, and its TCRdb copy is limited to in-frame clones, with some not included. The table includes 25,000 to 35,000 clones, 91% detected once. The sequencing sample was made of peripheral blood. The receptors were sampled from a human donor with active COVID-19. The donor label of this sample is uncertain.

The rearrangement links TRBV30 to TRBJ1-2; no definite D call. Looked up from germline, CDR1 is GTSNPN and CDR2 is SVGIG (reference sequence). The CDR3 is made up of 13 amino acids. Trimming stripped 1 base from V and 2 bases from J, with 8 bases between. The CDR3 here is CAWSEQVNYGYTF. Here the CDR3 DNA reads TGTGCCTGGAGTGAGCAGGTCAACTATGGCTACACCTTC.

The chain is built from TRBV28 and TRBJ2-7, with a possible D match to TRBD2 (6 bases). Deletions cut 4 bases from V and 3 bases from J, with 25 bases between. The germline CDR1 and CDR2 sequences are MDHEN and SYDVKM. This CDR3 is built from 18 residues. CDR3: CASSSPVVQWAGHYEQYF. The CDR3 DNA is TGTGCCAGCAGTTCCCCCGTAGTGCAGTGGGCGGGGCACTACGAGCAGTACTTC.

This chain links TRBV15 with TRBJ1-3; D not certain. The CDR3 runs 15 residues. In germline, CDR1 is LNHNV, CDR2 YYDKDF (reference sequence). The germline V and J ends were trimmed by 0 bases and 0 bases, with 6 bases remaining between them. CDR3 residues: CATSRDSGSGNTIYF. The CDR3 DNA follows: TGTGCCACCAGCAGAGACAGCGGCTCTGGAAACACCATATATTTT. The complete variable domain, with remaining parts taken from reference TRBV15 and TRBJ1-3, reads DAMVIQNPRYQVTQFGKPVTLSCSQTLNHNVMYWYQQKSSQAPKLLFHYYDKDFNNEADTPDNFQSRRPNTSFCFLDIRSPGLGDTAMYLCATSRDSGSGNTIYFGEGSWLTVV.

The genes are TRBV7-3 and TRBJ2-1; the match to TRBD1 covers 8 bases. Germline assignment: CDR1 SGHTA and CDR2 FQGTGA. The CDR3 loop spans 15 amino acids. V was clipped by 2 bases and J by 3 bases; unmatched bases: 3. Here the CDR3 DNA reads TGTGCCAGCAGCTTATCAGGGGGCGGCTACAATGAGCAGTTCTTC. This gives the protein CASSLSGGGYNEQFF.

This clone was observed once. The chain has TRBV19 and TRBJ2-2, with D possibly TRBD2 on 7 matching bases. The CDR3 contains 15 residues. CDR1 is LNHDA and CDR2 is SQIVND in the germline V gene (reference sequence). V was pared by 5 bases and J by 0 bases, with 10 bases between. CDR3 DNA: TGTGCCAGTAGTCTAGGGGGGGCGAACACCGGGGAGCTGTTTTTT. Translating gives CASSLGGANTGELFF.

This chain connects TRBV10-3 to TRBJ2-7; 8 bases map to TRBD2. V shed 10 bases and J 4 bases; nucleotides not matched to a gene: 15. The CDR3 extends over 15 amino acids. Germline V gives CDR1 ENHRY, CDR2 SYGVKD. The CDR3 DNA reads as TGTGCCAACTCGCCGGGGACGGGGGGGTTGTACGAGCAGTACTTC. This encodes CANSPGTGGLYEQYF.

The gene calls are TRBV10-3 and TRBJ1-1; D remains ambiguous. Deletions cut 1 base from V and 0 bases from J, with 9 bases between. The germline V gene has CDR1 ENHRY and CDR2 SYGVKD. The CDR3 contains 15 residues. The CDR3 sequence is CAISEFGFLNTEAFF. CDR3 coding DNA: TGTGCCATCAGTGAGTTCGGTTTCTTGAACACTGAAGCTTTCTTT.

This clone was seen only once. V is TRBV27 and J is TRBJ2-2; 10 bases fit TRBD2. The germline V gene encodes CDR1 MNHEY and CDR2 SMNVEV (reference sequence). J lost 4 bases, V lost 2 bases, and 10 bases had no gene match. The CDR3 is 18 residues long. The CDR3 region is CASSLGPPGTSATGELFF. The CDR3 bases are TGTGCCAGCAGTTTAGGACCCCCCGGGACTAGCGCCACCGGGGAGCTGTTTTTT.

This chain joins TRBV4-3 and TRBJ1-2; D is unclear. This CDR3 has 13 amino acids. Between the trimmed V and J ends, which lost 1 base and 6 bases, there was a span of 9 bases. From germline, CDR1 is LGHNA and CDR2 YSLEER. In DNA, the CDR3 is TGCGCCAGCAGCCAAGCATTAAGAGATGGCTACACCTTC. It specifies CASSQALRDGYTF.

CDR3 sequence (DNA): TGTGCCTGGGCTAGCGGGGGGGTGGAGACCCAGTACTTC. Translating gives CAWASGGVETQYF. This chain joins TRBV30 and TRBJ2-5, with 12 nucleotides matching TRBD2. Trimming cost V 5 bases and J 5 bases; bases outside gene matches: 3. The germline CDR1 and CDR2 sequences are GTSNPN and SVGIG (reference sequence). The CDR3 contains 13 residues.

The chain has TRBV6-5 and TRBJ1-2; D is uncertain. CDR3 length: 12 amino acids. Germline CDR1 MNHEY, CDR2 SVGAGI. Deletions cut 7 bases from V and 2 bases from J, with 8 bases between. The CDR3 protein is CASKEGNYGYTF. CDR3 nucleotide sequence: TGTGCCAGCAAAGAGGGAAACTATGGCTACACCTTC.